The T cell receptor beta chain under discussion was sequenced for a study of identical twins. Study results and caveats: Weaker excess twin sharing was observed in beta out-of-frame sequences. Without tracking the same donors, conclusions rested on cross-sectional statistical analysis. There were fewer insertions in abundant cord blood beta clonotypes, but memory repertoires showed no such pattern.

A universal primer site was added by template switching, and unique molecular identifiers were carried by the cDNA. TCRdb passed the 5' RACE reads through MiXCR, listing each CDR3 protein once. Of about 240,000 distinct CDR3 sequences in the sample, under 12% were seen once. This clonotype was observed at least ten times. Antigen specificity is unknown. The germline gives CDR1 MNHEY, CDR2 SMNVEV (reference sequence). The CDR3 has 13 amino acids. Between the trimmed V and J ends, which lost 3 bases and 7 bases, there was a span of 12 bases. The TCR was taken from a man over 45 in good health. The chain carries TRBV27 and TRBJ1-2, with D possibly matching TRBD1 (5 bases). The specimen was memory T cells sorted from blood. The CDR3 loop reads CASSFQGSLGYTF. CDR3 nucleotides: TGTGCCAGCAGTTTCCAGGGCTCCCTTGGCTACACCTTC.